The 26 T cell receptor beta chains below all came from one sample that was sequenced in a study of early T cells in non-severe SARS-CoV-2 infection. In TCRdb, the 5' RACE reads were re-called with MiXCR into one record per CDR3 protein. The data contain more than 85,000 distinct CDR3 sequences, 16% of them singletons. The specimen was whole blood. These receptors were taken from an adult who was a healthcare worker with PCR-confirmed SARS-CoV-2 infection or an uninfected control (not recorded which).

This chain links TRBV7-2 with TRBJ2-3; tentative D call: TRBD2 (5 bases). The germline gives CDR1 SGHTA, CDR2 FQGNSA. The CDR3 covers 13 residues. Trimming took 5 bases from V and 7 from J, leaving 13 bases between them. The CDR3 sequence is CASSTDRRNTQYF. CDR3 DNA: TGTGCCAGCAGCACGGACCGGAGGAATACGCAGTATTTT.

The V call is TRBV10-3, the J call TRBJ1-1; no firm D call. The V and J ends lost 3 bases and 3 bases respectively, with 14 bases between them. This CDR3 comprises 15 residues. The germline V gene has CDR1 ENHRY and CDR2 SYGVKD. This chain's CDR3 is CAISDPSGEYTEAFF. CDR3 nucleotide sequence: TGTGCCATCAGTGACCCCAGCGGGGAGTACACTGAAGCTTTCTTT.

This clonotype turned up a few times. This chain connects TRBV30 to TRBJ2-2, with 9 bases fitting TRBD1. This CDR3 region has 15 residues. The V gene's germline CDR1 is GTSNPN and CDR2 SVGIG (reference sequence). With V trimmed by 8 bases and J by 0 bases, 7 bases remained unmatched. CDR3 in DNA: TGTGCCGCAAAGAGACAGGGGGCGAACACCGGGGAGCTGTTTTTT. Amino acids: CAAKRQGANTGELFF.

The chain carries TRBV13 and TRBJ2-5; D unclear. Looked up from germline, CDR1 is PRHDT and CDR2 is FYEKMQ (reference sequence). This CDR3 has 14 residues. V lost 2 bases and J 8 bases, leaving 15 bases between the germline ends. CDR3 nucleotide sequence: TGTGCCAGCAGCTTAAGACAAGCTGTTTATACCCAGTACTTC. Residues: CASSLRQAVYTQYF.

The table lists this clonotype with a few counts. The chain is built from TRBV6-5 and TRBJ2-1; D gene unclear. The CDR3 contains 15 residues. Trimming left V 3 bases short and J 0 bases short, with 9 bases between. The V gene's germline CDR1 is MNHEY and CDR2 SVGAGI. The CDR3 reads CASSYGESSYNEQFF. DNA for the CDR3: TGTGCCAGCAGTTATGGGGAAAGCTCCTACAATGAGCAGTTCTTC.

The chain uses TRBV6-5 and TRBJ1-2; D is ambiguous. There are 15 residues in the CDR3. Trimming took 7 bases from V and 4 from J, leaving 19 bases between them. Per the germline V gene, CDR1 is MNHEY and CDR2 is SVGAGI. The CDR3 loop is CASTQSQGQPYGYTF. The CDR3 DNA follows: TGTGCCAGCACCCAGAGTCAAGGGCAACCCTATGGCTACACCTTC.

This clonotype was counted a few times. The chain carries TRBV10-3 and TRBJ1-1, with 7 nucleotides matching TRBD1. Per the germline V gene, CDR1 is ENHRY and CDR2 is SYGVKD. CDR3 size: 16 residues. J was trimmed by 0 bases and V by 5 bases; bases with no gene match: 9. This CDR3 is CAISYAGGPMNTEAFF. Here the CDR3 DNA reads TGTGCCATCAGTTATGCAGGGGGGCCGATGAACACTGAAGCTTTCTTT.

This clonotype was seen more than once but under ten times. The gene calls are TRBV7-9 and TRBJ2-7; D call uncertain. Germline V CDR1 and CDR2: SEHNR, FQNEAQ (reference sequence). CDR3 length: 12 residues. The V and J ends lost 5 bases and 6 bases respectively, with 11 bases between them. The CDR3 here is CASSGTALEQYF. For the CDR3, the DNA is TGTGCCAGCAGCGGAACAGCCCTCGAGCAGTACTTC. The full variable domain, completed using reference TRBV7-9 and TRBJ2-7, is DTGVSQNPRHKITKRGQNVTFRCDPISEHNRLYWYRQTLGQGPEFLTYFQNEAQLEKSRLLSDRFSAERPKGSFSTLEIQRTEQGDSAMYLCASSGTALEQYFGPGTRLTVT.

This clonotype was observed at least ten times. This chain connects TRBV24-1 to TRBJ2-5; D call uncertain. Germline CDR1 and CDR2: KGHDR and SFDVKD. The CDR3 runs 11 residues. Trimming took off 3 bases at V and 7 bases at J, with 5 bases between the two ends. The CDR3 bases are TGTGCCACCAGTGATCTACGGACCCAGTACTTC. Its protein product is CATSDLRTQYF.

The chain has TRBV29-1 and TRBJ2-3, with TRBD2 matching over 14 bases. This CDR3 comprises 14 residues. Germline-derived CDR1 and CDR2 are SQVTM and ANQGSEA. Losses at the gene ends were 6 bases for V and 4 bases for J; bases not matched to a gene: 3. For the CDR3, the DNA is TGCAGCGTAGGACTAGCGGGGGGAGCAGATACGCAGTATTTT. Protein: CSVGLAGGADTQYF.

This clonotype was picked up a small number of times. CDR3 sequence: CASSDTSGPDTQYF. The CDR3 DNA reads TGTGCCAGCAGTGATACTAGCGGCCCAGATACGCAGTATTTT. The rearrangement uses TRBV11-3 and TRBJ2-3; 8 nucleotides align to TRBD2. The length of the CDR3 is 14 residues. The V gene end was trimmed by 6 bases and the J gene end by 4 bases; junction bases not matched to a gene: 6. Germline CDR1 is SGHNT and CDR2 is YENEEA.

At least ten counts were recorded for this clonotype. The chain recombines TRBV7-8 with TRBJ2-1, with 13 bases fitting TRBD2. The germline CDR1 and CDR2 sequences are SGHVS and FQNEAQ. J was trimmed by 4 bases and V by 5 bases; bases with no gene match: 8. This CDR3 contains 17 residues. CDR3 residues: CASSEGTSGNTYNEQFF. In nucleotides, the CDR3 is TGTGCCAGCAGCGAAGGGACTAGCGGGAATACATACAATGAGCAGTTCTTC.

The rearrangement joins TRBV7-8 to TRBJ2-7; TRBD1 matches 10 bases. Germline V gene sequence: CDR1 SGHVS, CDR2 FQNEAQ. The CDR3 has 15 amino acids. The ends lost 1 base at V and 3 bases at J; junction bases unmatched: 3. The CDR3 DNA reads TGTGCCAGCAGCTTAGTTGGACAGGGGGGCTACGAGCAGTACTTC. As protein: CASSLVGQGGYEQYF.

This clonotype was detected ten times or more. This chain joins TRBV12-3 or TRBV12-4 and TRBJ2-1; 7 bases are shared with TRBD1. The junction had 5 bases not matched to a gene; V was cut back by 7 bases and J by 5 bases. The CDR3 is 13 amino acids. This CDR3 is CASTEGQNNEQFF. In DNA form, the CDR3 reads TGTGCCAGCACCGAGGGACAGAACAATGAGCAGTTCTTC.

The CDR3 sequence is CASSWGSLYNTEAFF. CDR3 nucleotides: TGTGCCAGCAGCTGGGGCAGCCTTTACAACACTGAAGCTTTCTTT. The chain uses TRBV6-5 and TRBJ1-1; tentatively, D is TRBD1 (5 bases). V lost 6 bases and J 2 bases, leaving 16 bases between the germline ends. This CDR3 is built from 15 residues. Germline CDR1 and CDR2: MNHEY and SVGAGI.

The chain links TRBV5-1 to TRBJ1-1; D not resolved. The ends were cut back, 4 bases at V and 5 bases at J, with 18 bases in the middle. Looked up from germline, CDR1 is SGHRS and CDR2 is YFSETQ. The CDR3 sequence is 15 residues long. This CDR3 reads CASSPGWGEWTEAFF. The CDR3 coding sequence is TGCGCCAGCAGCCCGGGATGGGGAGAATGGACTGAAGCTTTCTTT.

This clonotype has just a few counts. The chain carries TRBV4-3 and TRBJ2-7; 8 bases are shared with TRBD1. V gave up 1 base and J gave up 3 bases; unmatched junction bases: 5. This CDR3 has 15 residues. Germline loops: CDR1 LGHNA, CDR2 YSLEER. CDR3 in DNA: TGCGCCAGCAGCCAAGTGCACAGGGGGAACTACGAGCAGTACTTC. It translates to CASSQVHRGNYEQYF.

The chain carries TRBV3-1 and TRBJ2-1; 9 bases are shared with TRBD2. The CDR3 has 16 amino acids. V shed 1 base and J 8 bases; nucleotides not matched to a gene: 9. Looked up from germline, CDR1 is LGHDT and CDR2 is YNNKEL (reference sequence). CDR3 sequence reads: CASSQGGLAALYEQFF. In nucleotides, the CDR3 is TGTGCCAGCAGCCAAGGGGGACTAGCAGCCTTGTATGAGCAGTTCTTC.

This sequence joins TRBV29-1 and TRBJ2-1; 10 bases align to TRBD2. With V trimmed by 0 bases and J by 5 bases, 4 bases remained unmatched. The CDR3 is 15 residues long. Germline CDR1 SQVTM, CDR2 ANQGSEA. CDR3 sequence: CSVEDITSGDNEQFF. CDR3 DNA sequence: TGCAGCGTTGAAGATATTACTAGCGGGGACAATGAGCAGTTCTTC.

This clonotype has more than one count but fewer than ten. The chain has TRBV5-4 and TRBJ2-1; D call uncertain. The CDR3 runs 13 residues. The V gene's germline CDR1 is SGHNT and CDR2 YYREEE (reference sequence). The ends were cut back, 1 base at V and 4 bases at J, with 6 bases in the middle. The CDR3 DNA reads TGTGCCAGCAGCTTGAGTCAATACAATGAGCAGTTCTTC. It codes for CASSLSQYNEQFF.

The chain employs TRBV5-6 and TRBJ1-5, with D possibly being TRBD1 (6 bases). The CDR3 loop spans 15 amino acids. Germline V lookup: CDR1 SGHDT, CDR2 YYEEEE. V shed 6 bases and J shed 7 bases, with 20 bases lying between them. The CDR3 spells CASTKTGQQLQPQHF. CDR3 sequence (DNA): TGTGCCAGCACCAAGACAGGTCAACAATTACAGCCCCAGCATTTT.

This clonotype came up a few times. The V and J genes are TRBV5-1 and TRBJ2-3, with D possibly TRBD1 on 5 matching bases. Trimming removed 2 bases at V and 2 bases at J, with 9 bases between. Germline V CDR1 and CDR2: SGHRS, YFSETQ. The CDR3 has 14 amino acids. The CDR3 DNA is TGCGCCAGCAGCTTCGACAGTGACACAGATACGCAGTATTTT. Its protein is CASSFDSDTDTQYF.

A few counts support this clonotype. V usage is TRBV28 and J usage is TRBJ2-5, with TRBD2 as a possible D gene (5 bases). CDR3 length: 12 amino acids. Germline CDR1 is MDHEN and CDR2 is SYDVKM. V gave up 7 bases and J gave up 7 bases, with 13 bases separating them. The CDR3, as DNA: TGTGCCAGCAAAGAGGGCGGAAGGACCCAGTACTTC. Its protein product is CASKEGGRTQYF.

This clonotype was found many times. This CDR3 is CASSPQDGRGYTF. CDR3 bases: TGTGCCAGCTCACCCCAGGACGGTCGTGGCTACACCTTC. The rearrangement joins TRBV18 to TRBJ1-2; no definite D call. In germline, CDR1 is KGHSH, CDR2 LQKENI. This CDR3 is built from 13 residues. V dropped 3 bases and J dropped 7 bases, with 12 bases sitting between them. Filled out from reference TRBV18 and TRBJ1-2, the complete variable domain reads NAGVMQNPRHLVRRRGQEARLRCSPMKGHSHVYWYRQLPEEGLKFMVYLQKENIIDESGMPKERFSAEFPKEGPSILRIQQVVRGDSAAYFCASSPQDGRGYTFGSGTRLTVV.

This chain links TRBV6-4 with TRBJ2-2; 8 bases are a match to TRBD2. The V gene end was trimmed by 6 bases and the J gene end by 4 bases; junction bases not matched to a gene: 4. Germline CDR1 and CDR2: MRHNA and SNTAGT. This CDR3 region has 14 residues. CDR3 region: CASRREVGTGELFF. The CDR3 nucleotides are TGTGCCAGCAGGCGGGAGGTCGGCACCGGGGAGCTGTTTTTT.

This clonotype was detected only a few times. CDR3 in amino acids: CASSEVRWKLGGYTF. CDR3 bases: TGTGCCAGCAGTGAAGTTCGTTGGAAGCTCGGTGGCTACACCTTC. The chain joins TRBV6-1 to TRBJ1-2; D unclear. The germline V gene has CDR1 MNHNS and CDR2 SASEGT. This CDR3 spans 15 amino acids. Trimming took off 1 base at V and 7 bases at J, with 16 bases between the two ends.